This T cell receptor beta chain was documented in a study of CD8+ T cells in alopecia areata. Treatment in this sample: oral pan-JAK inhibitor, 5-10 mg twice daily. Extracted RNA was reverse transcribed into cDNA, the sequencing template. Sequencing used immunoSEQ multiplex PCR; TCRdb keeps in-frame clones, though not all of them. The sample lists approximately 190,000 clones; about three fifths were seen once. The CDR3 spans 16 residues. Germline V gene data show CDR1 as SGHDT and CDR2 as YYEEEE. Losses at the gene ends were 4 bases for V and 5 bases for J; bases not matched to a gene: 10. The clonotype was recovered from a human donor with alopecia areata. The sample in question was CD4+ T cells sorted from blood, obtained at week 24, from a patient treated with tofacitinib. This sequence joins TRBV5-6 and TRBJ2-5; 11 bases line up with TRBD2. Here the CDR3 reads CASSPGTSGRWETQYF. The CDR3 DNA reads TGTGCCAGCAGCCCCGGGACTAGCGGTCGATGGGAGACCCAGTACTTC.